This T cell receptor (beta chain) was sequenced for a study of T cells expressing NK-cell markers. The CDR3 runs to 17 residues. Germline V gene data show CDR1 as SEHNR and CDR2 as FQNEAQ (reference sequence). After re-calling the 5' RACE reads, TCRdb lists one entry per CDR3 protein, DNA absent. This sample's clone table lists 550,000 or so distinct CDR3 sequences. This rearrangement joins TRBV7-9 to TRBJ2-1; the TCRdb call, TRBD1, lacks DNA for checking. The TCR originated in a man younger than 35 in good health. Sequencing input: blood T cells: a sorted CD56 or NKG2C T cell subset, CD4+ or CD8+ T cells, or bulk PBMC T cells (not recorded which). CDR3 sequence: CASSLALGLPVNNEQFF.